A selection of T cell receptor beta chains follows, all from one sample in a study of OX40 agonist ivuxolimab in advanced cancers. Here immunoSEQ multiplex PCR was the method, and the copy in TCRdb shows in-frame clones only, minus some. The table shows approximately 40,000 clones, with 65% to 90% occurring only once. The sequenced sample was CD4+ or CD8+ T cells sorted from blood, obtained in a trial of the OX40 agonist ivuxolimab. The source of these receptors is an adult with an advanced solid tumor such as melanoma, head and neck, liver or kidney cancer. The CDR3 runs from the conserved cysteine through the conserved F or W. Each record gives: V gene, clone size, D gene, J gene, CDR3 protein, CDR3 DNA. D genes are given only for firm matches. Some rows have no size entry. The others give once, few or many, or a class for an expanded clone.

>TRBV19|.|.|TRBJ2-5
CASSIDQWSGETQYF
TGTGCCAGTAGTATAGATCAGTGGTCGGGCGAGACCCAGTACTTC
>TRBV18|few|.|TRBJ1-6
CASSQDRSSYNSPLHF
TGTGCCAGCTCACAAGACAGAAGCTCCTATAATTCACCCCTCCACTTT
>TRBV6-5|.|.|TRBJ1-4
CASSYSFDTGYFF
TGTGCCAGCAGTTACAGCTTTGACACGGGCTATTTTTTT
>TRBV5-1|.|.|TRBJ2-1
CASSWGERDNEQFF
TGCGCCAGCAGCTGGGGGGAAAGGGACAATGAGCAGTTCTTC
>TRBV5-1|.|TRBD1|TRBJ2-3
CASSFGTGSTDTQYF
TGCGCCAGCAGTTTCGGGACAGGTTCCACAGATACGCAGTATTTT
>TRBV5-6|.|.|TRBJ1-4
CASSSSRWTEKLFF
TGTGCCAGCAGCTCGAGTCGTTGGACCGAAAAACTGTTTTTT
>TRBV5-1|.|.|TRBJ2-5
CASSLVYQETQYF
TGCGCCAGCAGCTTGGTCTACCAAGAGACCCAGTACTTC
>TRBV6-4|.|.|TRBJ2-2
CASSVEGTTGELFF
TGTGCCAGCAGTGTGGAGGGAACCACCGGGGAGCTGTTTTTT
>TRBV11-3|.|.|TRBJ1-2
CASSLQVNYGYTF
TGTGCCAGCAGCTTACAAGTTAACTATGGCTACACCTTC
>TRBV4-3|once|.|TRBJ1-1
CASSQGENTEAFF
TGCGCCAGCAGCCAAGGAGAGAACACTGAAGCTTTCTTT
>TRBV19|.|TRBD2|TRBJ2-3
CASSGTSGRTDTQYF
TGTGCCAGTAGTGGGACTAGCGGTCGCACAGATACGCAGTATTTT
>TRBV19|.|TRBD2|TRBJ2-1
CATTSGASSYNEQFF
TGTGCCACAACTAGCGGGGCGAGCTCCTACAATGAGCAGTTCTTC
>TRBV7-2|.|.|TRBJ2-2
CASSLDTGELFF
TGTGCCAGCAGCTTAGACACCGGGGAGCTGTTTTTT
>TRBV6-5|.|TRBD1|TRBJ1-1
CASSYGPTGLSEAFF
TGTGCCAGCAGTTACGGCCCGACAGGGTTGTCTGAAGCTTTCTTT
>TRBV15|.|.|TRBJ1-6
CATSEYSTGSPLHF
TGTGCCACCAGCGAGTACTCCACGGGGTCACCCCTCCACTTT
>TRBV13|.|.|TRBJ2-7
CASRVSGAYEQYF
TGTGCCAGCAGAGTTAGCGGAGCTTACGAGCAGTACTTC
>TRBV6-1|.|.|TRBJ1-1
CASTKVEGTEAFF
TGTGCCAGCACAAAGGTGGAGGGCACTGAAGCTTTCTTT
>TRBV19|.|.|TRBJ1-5
CASSIPHQPQHF
TGTGCCAGTAGTATCCCTCATCAGCCCCAGCATTTT
>TRBV6-1|.|.|TRBJ2-2
CASSEGNTGELFF
TGTGCCAGCAGTGAAGGCAACACCGGGGAGCTGTTTTTT
>TRBV2|.|.|TRBJ2-7
CASSIGEQYF
TGTGCCAGCAGTATAGGCGAGCAGTACTTC
>TRBV19|.|.|TRBJ2-7
CASSIEPGLTSEQYF
TGTGCCAGTAGTATAGAACCAGGGTTAACAAGCGAGCAGTACTTC
>TRBV20-1|few|.|TRBJ1-6
CSARDGRPLHF
TGCAGTGCTAGAGATGGCAGACCCCTCCACTTT
>TRBV10-3|.|TRBD1|TRBJ1-3
CAISDLRDRVNTIYF
TGTGCCATCAGTGATCTCCGGGACAGGGTCAACACCATATATTTT
>TRBV7-9|.|TRBD2|TRBJ2-1
CASSLRLAEFNEQFF
TGTGCCAGCAGCCTGAGACTAGCGGAGTTCAATGAGCAGTTCTTC
>TRBV13|.|.|TRBJ2-1
CASSPILITYNEQFF
TGTGCCAGCAGCCCCATCCTAATCACCTACAATGAGCAGTTCTTC
>TRBV6-5|.|.|TRBJ2-2
CASSLLLASTGELFF
TGTGCCAGCAGTCTGCTGCTAGCGAGCACCGGGGAGCTGTTTTTT
>TRBV10-2|.|TRBD1|TRBJ2-7
CASSRQGWGPYEQYF
TGCGCCAGCAGCCGACAGGGTTGGGGACCCTACGAGCAGTACTTC
>TRBV6-5|.|.|TRBJ1-5
CASSYSGVQPQHF
TGTGCCAGCAGTTACTCGGGGGTTCAGCCCCAGCATTTT
>TRBV7-2|.|TRBD2|TRBJ2-1
CASSLISSGSWNEQFF
TGTGCCAGCAGCTTAATCAGTAGCGGGAGCTGGAATGAGCAGTTCTTC
>TRBV4-3|.|.|TRBJ1-1
CASSQQGMNTEAFF
TGCGCCAGCAGCCAACAGGGGATGAACACTGAAGCTTTCTTT
>TRBV5-1|.|.|TRBJ2-1
CASSLRSFEQFF
TGCGCCAGCAGCCTTCGTTCTTTTGAGCAGTTCTTC
>TRBV27|.|.|TRBJ2-1
CASSLSRGDYPYNEQFF
TGTGCCAGCAGTTTATCGAGGGGGGACTACCCCTACAATGAGCAGTTCTTC
>TRBV2|.|TRBD1|TRBJ1-3
CASSLDRGASGNTIYF
TGTGCCAGCAGCCTGGACAGGGGTGCCTCTGGAAACACCATATATTTT
>TRBV27|.|.|TRBJ2-1
CASSVYNEQFF
TGTGCCAGCAGTGTTTACAATGAGCAGTTCTTC
>TRBV6-5|.|TRBD1|TRBJ2-3
CASSYSGTDTDTQYF
TGTGCCAGCAGTTACTCGGGGACAGACACAGATACGCAGTATTTT
>TRBV5-8|.|.|TRBJ2-7
CARFRVLYEQYF
TGTGCCCGATTTAGGGTCCTGTACGAGCAGTACTTC
>TRBV5-4|.|.|TRBJ2-1
CASSRRELSSYNEQFF
TGTGCCAGCAGCCGACGGGAGCTTAGCTCCTACAATGAGCAGTTCTTC
>TRBV18|.|.|TRBJ2-3
CASSPGDGTQYF
TGTGCCAGCTCACCAGGGGACGGTACGCAGTATTTT
>TRBV6-1|.|.|TRBJ1-5
CASSRDFSNQPQHF
TGTGCCAGCAGTAGGGACTTTAGCAATCAGCCCCAGCATTTT
>TRBV7-9|.|.|TRBJ1-4
CASMGGPNEKLFF
TGTGCCAGCATGGGGGGACCTAATGAAAAACTGTTTTTT